This TCR beta chain was sequenced for a study of sequential checkpoint blockade in melanoma. Study information: After nivolumab or ipilimumab alone, some 22 patients had week-13 rebiopsies.

By its share, this clone is medium-sized (0.01 to 0.1%). The antigen is undetermined. The sample's treatment: randomized to nivolumab then ipilimumab (arm A) or the reverse (arm B). Study results and caveats: About 30 times likelier clinical benefit followed increased tumor T-cell fraction and clonality.

The ends were cut back, 5 bases at V and 6 bases at J, with 7 bases in the middle. The CDR3 loop spans 11 amino acids. Germline CDR1 and CDR2: MGHDK and SYGVNS. Generated by immunoSEQ multiplex PCR, the TCRdb table keeps only in-frame clones and is missing some. The profile shows about 5,000 clones, over 15% of them singletons. This receptor was identified in a human donor with melanoma. Source: tumor tissue (inferred from file names), taken from a patient given nivolumab and ipilimumab in sequence. The chain carries TRBV25-1 and TRBJ1-1, with a weak D call TRBD1 (6 bases). In DNA, the CDR3 is TGTGCCAGCAGTCAGGGGCCTGAAGCTTTCTTT. Its protein is CASSQGPEAFF.